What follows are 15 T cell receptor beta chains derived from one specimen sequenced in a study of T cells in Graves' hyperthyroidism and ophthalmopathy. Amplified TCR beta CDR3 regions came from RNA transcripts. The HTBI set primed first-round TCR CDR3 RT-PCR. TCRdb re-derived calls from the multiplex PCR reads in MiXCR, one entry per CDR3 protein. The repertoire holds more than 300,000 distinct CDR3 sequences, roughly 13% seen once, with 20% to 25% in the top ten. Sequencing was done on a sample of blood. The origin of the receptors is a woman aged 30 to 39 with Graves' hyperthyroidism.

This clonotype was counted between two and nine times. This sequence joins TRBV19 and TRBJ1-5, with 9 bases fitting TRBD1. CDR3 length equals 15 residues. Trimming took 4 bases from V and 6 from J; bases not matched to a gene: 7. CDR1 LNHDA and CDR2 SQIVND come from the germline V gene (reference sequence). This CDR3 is CASSNYDRGVQPQHF. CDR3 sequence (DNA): TGTGCCAGTAGTAACTACGACAGGGGGGTTCAGCCCCAGCATTTT.

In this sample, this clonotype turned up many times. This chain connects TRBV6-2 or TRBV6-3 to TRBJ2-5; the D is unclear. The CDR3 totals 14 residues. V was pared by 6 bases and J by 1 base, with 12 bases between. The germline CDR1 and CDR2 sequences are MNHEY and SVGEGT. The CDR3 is CASSQGNTQETQYF. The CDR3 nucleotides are TGTGCCAGCAGCCAAGGGAACACCCAAGAGACCCAGTACTTC.

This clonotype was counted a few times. CDR3 residues: CASSGRRIPRQGIDTQYF. The DNA of the CDR3 is TGTGCCAGCAGCGGCCGAAGGATTCCGAGACAGGGAATAGATACGCAGTATTTT. This rearrangement joins TRBV9 to TRBJ2-3; 7 positions match TRBD1. The trim removed 3 bases at V and 5 bases at J, leaving 18 bases unmatched. CDR3 length: 18 residues. From germline, CDR1 is SGDLS and CDR2 YYNGEE.

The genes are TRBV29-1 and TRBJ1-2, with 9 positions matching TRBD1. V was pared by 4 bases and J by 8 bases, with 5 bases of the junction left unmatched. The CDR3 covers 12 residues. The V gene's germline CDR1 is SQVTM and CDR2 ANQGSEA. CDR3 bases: TGCAGCGTTGTGGGACAGGGAAAAGGCTACACCTTC. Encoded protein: CSVVGQGKGYTF.

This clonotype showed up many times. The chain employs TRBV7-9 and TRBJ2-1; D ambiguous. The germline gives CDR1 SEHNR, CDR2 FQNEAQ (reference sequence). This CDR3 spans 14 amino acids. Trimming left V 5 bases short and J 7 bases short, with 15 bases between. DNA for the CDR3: TGTGCCAGCAGCGGAGCGCAAGTCGCGAATGAGCAGTTCTTC. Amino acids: CASSGAQVANEQFF. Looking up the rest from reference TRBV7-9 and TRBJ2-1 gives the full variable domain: DTGVSQNPRHKITKRGQNVTFRCDPISEHNRLYWYRQTLGQGPEFLTYFQNEAQLEKSRLLSDRFSAERPKGSFSTLEIQRTEQGDSAMYLCASSGAQVANEQFFGPGTRLTVL.

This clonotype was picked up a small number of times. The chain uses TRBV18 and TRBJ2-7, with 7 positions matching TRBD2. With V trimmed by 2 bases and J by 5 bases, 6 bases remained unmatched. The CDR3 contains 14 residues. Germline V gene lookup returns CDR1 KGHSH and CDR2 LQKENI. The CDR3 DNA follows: TGTGCCAGCTCACCATATCTTGCGGGAGACGAGCAGTACTTC. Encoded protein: CASSPYLAGDEQYF.

The CDR3 DNA is TGTGCCAGCAACCACCACGTCGCGGGAGGGCCCGATGAGCAGTTCTTC. Translated, it gives CASNHHVAGGPDEQFF. This chain connects TRBV28 to TRBJ2-1, with TRBD2 identical over 9 bases. V trimming: 7 bases; J trimming: 8 bases; junction bases outside the gene matches: 15. Germline CDR1 reads MDHEN; CDR2 reads SYDVKM. The CDR3 extends over 16 amino acids. Full variable domain (rest looked up from reference TRBV28 and TRBJ2-1): DVKVTQSSRYLVKRTGEKVFLECVQDMDHENMFWYRQDPGLGLRLIYFSYDVKMKEKGDIPEGYSVSREKKERFSLILESASTNQTSMYLCASNHHVAGGPDEQFFGPGTRLTVL.

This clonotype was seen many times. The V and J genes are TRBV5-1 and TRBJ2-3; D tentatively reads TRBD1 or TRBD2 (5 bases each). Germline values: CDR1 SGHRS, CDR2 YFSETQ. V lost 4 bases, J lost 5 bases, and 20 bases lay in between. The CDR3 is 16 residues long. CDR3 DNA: TGCGCCAGCAGCCAACTGTACGGGACCGCTGGAGATACGCAGTATTTT. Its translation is CASSQLYGTAGDTQYF.

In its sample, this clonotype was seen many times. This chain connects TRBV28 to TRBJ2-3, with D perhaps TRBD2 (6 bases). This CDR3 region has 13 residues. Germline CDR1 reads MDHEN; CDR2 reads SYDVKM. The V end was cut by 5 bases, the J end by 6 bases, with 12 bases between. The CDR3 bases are TGTGCCAGCAGTCTCTCACTAGCTGATACGCAGTATTTT. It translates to CASSLSLADTQYF.

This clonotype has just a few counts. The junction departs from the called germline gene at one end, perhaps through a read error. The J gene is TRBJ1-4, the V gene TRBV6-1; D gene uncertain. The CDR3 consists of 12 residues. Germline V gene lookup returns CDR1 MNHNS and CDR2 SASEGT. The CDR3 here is CASNEVGEKLFF. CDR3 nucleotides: TGTGCCAGCAATGAAGTAGGTGAAAAACTGTTTTTT.

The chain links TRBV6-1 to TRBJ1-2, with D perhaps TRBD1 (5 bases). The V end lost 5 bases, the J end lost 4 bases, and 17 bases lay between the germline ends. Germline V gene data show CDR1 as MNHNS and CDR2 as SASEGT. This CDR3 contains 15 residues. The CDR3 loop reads CASSPFGAAGYGYTF. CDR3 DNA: TGTGCCAGCAGTCCCTTTGGGGCAGCCGGCTATGGCTACACCTTC.

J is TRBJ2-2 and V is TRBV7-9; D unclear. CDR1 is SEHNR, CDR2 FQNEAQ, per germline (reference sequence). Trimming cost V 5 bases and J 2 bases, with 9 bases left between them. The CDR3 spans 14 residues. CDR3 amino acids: CASSALLNTGELFF. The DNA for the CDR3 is TGTGCCAGCAGCGCCCTCTTAAACACCGGGGAGCTGTTTTTT. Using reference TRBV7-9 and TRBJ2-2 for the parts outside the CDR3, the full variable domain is DTGVSQNPRHKITKRGQNVTFRCDPISEHNRLYWYRQTLGQGPEFLTYFQNEAQLEKSRLLSDRFSAERPKGSFSTLEIQRTEQGDSAMYLCASSALLNTGELFFGEGSRLTVL.

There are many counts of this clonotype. The CDR3 here is CASSDPPGDTQYF. CDR3 nucleotides: TGTGCCAGCAGCGATCCACCGGGGGATACGCAGTATTTT. The V and J genes are TRBV7-3 and TRBJ2-3; TRBD2 is a possible D gene (5 bases). Per germline, CDR1 SGHTA and CDR2 FQGTGA. The V gene lost 5 bases and the J gene lost 6 bases, with 12 bases spanning the gap. The CDR3 runs 13 residues. Full variable domain (missing parts from reference TRBV7-3 and TRBJ2-3): GAGVSQTPSNKVTEKGKYVELRCDPISGHTALYWYRQSLGQGPEFLIYFQGTGAADDSGLPNDRFFAVRPEGSVSTLKIQRTERGDSAVYLCASSDPPGDTQYFGPGTRLTVL.

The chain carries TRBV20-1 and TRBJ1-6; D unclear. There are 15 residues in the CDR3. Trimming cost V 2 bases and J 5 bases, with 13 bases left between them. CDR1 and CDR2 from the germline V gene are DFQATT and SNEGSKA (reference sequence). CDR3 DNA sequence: TGCAGTGCTAGAAAGATTTACAGTGATAATTCACCCCTCCACTTT. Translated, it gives CSARKIYSDNSPLHF.

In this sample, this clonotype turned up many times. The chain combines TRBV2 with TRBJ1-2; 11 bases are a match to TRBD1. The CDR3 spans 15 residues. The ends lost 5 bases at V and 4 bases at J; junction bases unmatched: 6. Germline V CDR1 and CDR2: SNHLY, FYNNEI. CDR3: CASSWTGGEGYGYTF. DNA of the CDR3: TGTGCCAGCAGTTGGACAGGGGGCGAGGGCTATGGCTACACCTTC.